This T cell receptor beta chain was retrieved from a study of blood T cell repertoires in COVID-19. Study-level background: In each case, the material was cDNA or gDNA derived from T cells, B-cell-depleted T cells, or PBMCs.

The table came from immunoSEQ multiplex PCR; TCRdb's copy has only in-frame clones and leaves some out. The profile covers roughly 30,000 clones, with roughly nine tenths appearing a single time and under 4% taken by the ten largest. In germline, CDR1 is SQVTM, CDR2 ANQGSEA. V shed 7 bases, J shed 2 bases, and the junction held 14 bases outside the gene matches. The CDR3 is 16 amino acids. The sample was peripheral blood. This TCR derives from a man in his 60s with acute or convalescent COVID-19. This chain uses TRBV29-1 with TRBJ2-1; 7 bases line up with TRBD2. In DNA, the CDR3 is TGCAGCGGCCAGGGCCGGGGGGTTAGTGCCTACAATGAGCAGTTCTTC. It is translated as CSGQGRGVSAYNEQFF.